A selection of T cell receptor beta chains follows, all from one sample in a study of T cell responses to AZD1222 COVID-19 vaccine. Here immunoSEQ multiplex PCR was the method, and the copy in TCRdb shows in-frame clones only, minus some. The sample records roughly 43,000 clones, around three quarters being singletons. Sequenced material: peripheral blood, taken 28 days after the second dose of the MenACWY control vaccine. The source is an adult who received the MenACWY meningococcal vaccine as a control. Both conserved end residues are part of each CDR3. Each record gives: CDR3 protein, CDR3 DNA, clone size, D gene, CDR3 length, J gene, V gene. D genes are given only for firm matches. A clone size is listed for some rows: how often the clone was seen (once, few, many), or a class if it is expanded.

CASSEGRVNTEAFF TGTGCCAGCAGTGAAGGCAGGGTGAACACTGAAGCTTTCTTT . . 14 TRBJ1-1 TRBV2
CASSPRAGGLQETQYF TGTGCCAGCAGCCCAAGGGCGGGGGGCCTGCAAGAGACCCAGTACTTC . TRBD2 16 TRBJ2-5 TRBV11-2
CASSKKLGGYTF TGTGCCAGCAGCAAAAAATTAGGGGGCTACACCTTC . . 12 TRBJ1-2 TRBV21-1
CASSEAGGYYGYTF TGTGCCAGCAGTGAAGCTGGGGGGTACTATGGCTACACCTTC . . 14 TRBJ1-2 TRBV6-1
CASRGYRVEAFF TGTGCCAGCAGGGGATACAGGGTGGAAGCTTTCTTT few . 12 TRBJ1-1 TRBV28
CASTFRRGQGLAFF TGTGCCAGCACATTTAGGCGAGGACAGGGGTTAGCTTTCTTT . TRBD1 14 TRBJ1-1 TRBV5-6
CASRHQGASYSPLHF TGTGCCAGCAGACACCAGGGGGCCTCTTATTCACCCCTCCACTTT . TRBD1 15 TRBJ1-6 TRBV28
CASSPNPPGPRANQPQHF TGTGCCAGCTCACCGAATCCCCCTGGACCTCGGGCCAATCAGCCCCAGCATTTT . . 18 TRBJ1-5 TRBV18
CASSEQSLGTDTQYF TGTGCCAGCAGTGAGCAGAGCCTAGGCACAGATACGCAGTATTTT . . 15 TRBJ2-3 TRBV2
CASKAGVGTEAFF TGTGCCAGCAAGGCGGGGGTGGGCACTGAAGCTTTCTTT . . 13 TRBJ1-1 TRBV6-4